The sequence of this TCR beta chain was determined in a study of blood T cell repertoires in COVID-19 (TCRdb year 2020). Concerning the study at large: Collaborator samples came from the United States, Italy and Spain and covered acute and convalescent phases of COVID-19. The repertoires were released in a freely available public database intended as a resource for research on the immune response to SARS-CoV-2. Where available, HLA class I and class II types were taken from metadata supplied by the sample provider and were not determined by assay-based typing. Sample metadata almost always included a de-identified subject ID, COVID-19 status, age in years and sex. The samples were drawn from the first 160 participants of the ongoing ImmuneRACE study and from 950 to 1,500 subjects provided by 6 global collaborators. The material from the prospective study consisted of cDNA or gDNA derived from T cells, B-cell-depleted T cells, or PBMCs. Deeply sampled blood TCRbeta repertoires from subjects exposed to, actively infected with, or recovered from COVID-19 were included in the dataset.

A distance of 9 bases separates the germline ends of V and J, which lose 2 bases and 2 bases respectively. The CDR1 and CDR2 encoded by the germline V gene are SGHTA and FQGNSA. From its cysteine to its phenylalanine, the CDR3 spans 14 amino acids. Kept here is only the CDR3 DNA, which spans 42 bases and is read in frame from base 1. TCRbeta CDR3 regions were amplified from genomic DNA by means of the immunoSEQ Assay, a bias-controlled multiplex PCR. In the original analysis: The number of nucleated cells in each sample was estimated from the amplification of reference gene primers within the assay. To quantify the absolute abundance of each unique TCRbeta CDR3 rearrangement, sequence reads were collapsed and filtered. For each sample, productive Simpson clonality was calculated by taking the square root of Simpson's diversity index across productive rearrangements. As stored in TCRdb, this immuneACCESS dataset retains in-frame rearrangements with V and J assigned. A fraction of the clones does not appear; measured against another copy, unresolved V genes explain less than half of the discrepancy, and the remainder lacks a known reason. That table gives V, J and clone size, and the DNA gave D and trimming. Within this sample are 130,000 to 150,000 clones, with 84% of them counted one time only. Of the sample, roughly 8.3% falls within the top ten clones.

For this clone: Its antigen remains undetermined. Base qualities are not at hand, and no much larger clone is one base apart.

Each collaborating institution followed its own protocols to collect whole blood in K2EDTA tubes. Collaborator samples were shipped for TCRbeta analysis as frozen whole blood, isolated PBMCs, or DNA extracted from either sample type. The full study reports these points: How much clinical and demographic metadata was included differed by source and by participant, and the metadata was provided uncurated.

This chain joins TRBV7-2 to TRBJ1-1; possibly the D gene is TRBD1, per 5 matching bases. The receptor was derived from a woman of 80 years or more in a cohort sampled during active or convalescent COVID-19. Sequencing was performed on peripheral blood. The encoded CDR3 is CASSLTGVNTEAFF. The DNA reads TGTGCCAGCAGCTTAACAGGCGTTAACACTGAAGCTTTCTTT.